The entry below describes one T cell receptor (beta chain). Its antigen is still unknown. TCRdb keeps only in-frame clones here, not all; method: immunoSEQ multiplex PCR. The table lists millions of clones, under 95% of them singletons. This CDR3 comprises 13 residues. V gave up 3 bases and J gave up 5 bases, with 11 bases separating them. The germline gives CDR1 MDHEN, CDR2 SYDVKM. This sample stems from a study of shared clonotypes between healthy human individuals. General study findings and limits: Unshared clonotypes carried lower generation probabilities than those common to all four donors. Several donors had roughly 5% of their naive CD4 clonotypes in common.

As defined, naive CD8 cells were CD45RO-negative and positively selected for CCR7, with terminally differentiated effector memory CD45RA+ cells excluded. The sequence derives from a man aged 18 to 30 in good health. Some clones in this sample may be carry-over from other donors' samples. Sequences were obtained from naive CD8+ T cells from PBMCs. This sequence joins TRBV28 and TRBJ2-7; no clear D. The DNA for the CDR3 is TGTGCCAGCAGTTTCGTGGCAGAAGACGAGCAGTACTTC. Protein: CASSFVAEDEQYF.